These T cell receptor beta chains were read from a single sample in a study. Via MiXCR, TCRdb re-called the RT-PCR reads, giving one row per CDR3 protein. The sample records about 680,000 distinct CDR3 sequences, 14% being singletons. The sequencing sample was made of memory CD4+ T cells from blood. The receptor set was obtained from a female donor in good health, serving as a healthy control. CDR3s include the opening cysteine and the closing phenylalanine or tryptophan.

TRBJ2-1	TRBV6-2/TRBV6-3	CASGDPTREQFF
TRBJ1-3	TRBV29-1	CSVERGVAGNTIYF
TRBJ1-1	TRBV7-2	CASSLSSRGTGGTEAFF
TRBJ2-4	TRBV10-3	CAISESSGGAKNIQYF
TRBJ1-2	TRBV12-3/TRBV12-4	CASSRSSASYGYTF
TRBJ1-6	TRBV5-5	CASRERGLNSPLHF
TRBJ2-7	TRBV4-1	CASSPQRTSGTYEQYF
TRBJ1-1	TRBV6-1	CASSWDPNAEAFF
TRBJ1-4	TRBV5-1	CASSLTGTGGINEKLFF
TRBJ1-3	TRBV7-2	CASSHKGSGNTIYF
TRBJ1-6	TRBV6-6	CASAGGGYNSPLHF
TRBJ2-5	TRBV24-1	CATSDGSVDQETQYF
TRBJ2-3	TRBV10-3	CAIAPGRSTDTQYF
TRBJ1-2	TRBV12-3/TRBV12-4	CASSFGAGGYTF
TRBJ1-1	TRBV9	CASSVRDSMNTEAFF
TRBJ2-5	TRBV11-2	CASSLRPPSGNMETQYF
TRBJ2-5	TRBV7-2	CASSPGTSGFAGETQYF
TRBJ2-1	TRBV6-4	CASSDYNNEQFF
TRBJ2-5	TRBV6-2/TRBV6-3	CASSYSLTTQETQYF
TRBJ2-1	TRBV20-1	CSARLRTSGSRGEQFF
TRBJ1-6	TRBV6-5	CASSYHFPQGGNSPLHF
TRBJ2-7	TRBV7-8	CASTDGQVLREQYF
TRBJ1-1	TRBV4-2	CASSQDQVQAFF
TRBJ2-7	TRBV5-1	CASSLAMGSSYEQYF
TRBJ1-1	TRBV19	CASSPRDRDEAFF
TRBJ1-4	TRBV5-1	CASRPGQVDEKLFF
TRBJ2-2	TRBV9	CASSVSPYTGELFF
TRBJ1-1	TRBV12-3/TRBV12-4	CASSSPGQGRNTEAFF
TRBJ2-5	TRBV5-1	CASSPGGTTQETQYF
TRBJ2-7	TRBV5-1	CASSSSGTDPYEQYF
TRBJ2-1	TRBV7-2	CASCPRRARDNEQFF
TRBJ2-7	TRBV7-2	CASSLYSGASYEQYF
TRBJ2-5	TRBV7-2	CASSRRTSGAEETQYF
TRBJ2-7	TRBV28	CASSLGTLPREQYF
TRBJ1-5	TRBV6-2/TRBV6-3	CASSYSMVTGAPQHF
TRBJ1-2	TRBV11-2	CASSLEAGVYYGYTF
TRBJ2-1	TRBV18	CASSQSSGSVHEQFF
TRBJ2-2	TRBV6-4	CASRLAGEHIGELFF
TRBJ2-5	TRBV15	CATSRDRQETQYF
TRBJ2-1	TRBV20-1	CSALAGPSYNEQFF
TRBJ2-7	TRBV18	CASSRAGTGGFHEQYF